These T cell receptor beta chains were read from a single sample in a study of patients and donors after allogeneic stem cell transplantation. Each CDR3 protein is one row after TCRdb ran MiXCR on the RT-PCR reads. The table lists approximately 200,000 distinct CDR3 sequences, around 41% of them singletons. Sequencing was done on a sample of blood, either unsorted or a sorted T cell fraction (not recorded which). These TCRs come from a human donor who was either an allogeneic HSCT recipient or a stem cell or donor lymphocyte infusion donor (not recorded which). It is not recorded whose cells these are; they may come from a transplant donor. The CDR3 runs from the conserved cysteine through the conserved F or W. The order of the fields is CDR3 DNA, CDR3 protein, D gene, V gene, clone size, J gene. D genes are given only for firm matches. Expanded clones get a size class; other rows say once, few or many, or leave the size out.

CDR3nt: TGTGCCAGCAGCGGGGGAGCGGGAGCATATAATGAGCAGTTCTTC; CDR3aa: CASSGGAGAYNEQFF; d_gene: TRBD2; v_gene: TRBV7-2; abundance: few; j_gene: TRBJ2-1
CDR3nt: TGTGCCAGCAGCGAACCGGGACAGGGGTTGGCCACTGAAGCTTTCTTT; CDR3aa: CASSEPGQGLATEAFF; d_gene: TRBD1; v_gene: TRBV5-8; abundance: few; j_gene: TRBJ1-1
CDR3nt: TGTGCCAGCAGCTTGCCCCAGGAAAAACTGTTTTTT; CDR3aa: CASSLPQEKLFF; d_gene: -; v_gene: TRBV7-2; abundance: -; j_gene: TRBJ1-4
CDR3nt: TGCGCCAGCAGCCCCCAAGGAATTTTGAACACTGAAGCTTTCTTT; CDR3aa: CASSPQGILNTEAFF; d_gene: -; v_gene: TRBV4-3; abundance: few; j_gene: TRBJ1-1
CDR3nt: TGCAGTGCTAGAGATCATTTTACAGGGGGAGGCACTGAAGCTTTCTTT; CDR3aa: CSARDHFTGGGTEAFF; d_gene: TRBD1; v_gene: TRBV20-1; abundance: few; j_gene: TRBJ1-1
CDR3nt: TGTGCCACCAGTACGGGGGAGACTAGCGGGGATGAGCAGTTCTTC; CDR3aa: CATSTGETSGDEQFF; d_gene: TRBD2; v_gene: TRBV24-1; abundance: -; j_gene: TRBJ2-1
CDR3nt: TGTGCCAGCAGCTTGGGGGACAGTATTAACTATGGCTACACCTTC; CDR3aa: CASSLGDSINYGYTF; d_gene: TRBD1; v_gene: TRBV5-6; abundance: few; j_gene: TRBJ1-2
CDR3nt: TGCAGCGTTGAAACGTTTCCGAACACCGGGGAGCTGTTTTTT; CDR3aa: CSVETFPNTGELFF; d_gene: -; v_gene: TRBV29-1; abundance: -; j_gene: TRBJ2-2
CDR3nt: TGTGCCAGCAGTGAAGCCTGGCCTAGCACAGATACGCAGTATTTT; CDR3aa: CASSEAWPSTDTQYF; d_gene: -; v_gene: TRBV2; abundance: -; j_gene: TRBJ2-3
CDR3nt: TGTGCCACCAGCTCAGCAGGATATACTGAAGCTTTCTTT; CDR3aa: CATSSAGYTEAFF; d_gene: -; v_gene: TRBV15; abundance: -; j_gene: TRBJ1-1
CDR3nt: TGCGCCAGCAGCCAAGTAGGTGTCTTGTTGGGCGAAGTTGGCGAGCAGTACTTC; CDR3aa: CASSQVGVLLGEVGEQYF; d_gene: -; v_gene: TRBV4-1; abundance: -; j_gene: TRBJ2-7
CDR3nt: TGTGCCATCACGGGACAGGGGATTAGGCCTGGAAACACCATATATTTT; CDR3aa: CAITGQGIRPGNTIYF; d_gene: TRBD1; v_gene: TRBV28; abundance: -; j_gene: TRBJ1-3
CDR3nt: TGTGCCAGCAGCGTCAGGGACGGGAACACTGAAGCTTTCTTT; CDR3aa: CASSVRDGNTEAFF; d_gene: -; v_gene: TRBV9; abundance: few; j_gene: TRBJ1-1